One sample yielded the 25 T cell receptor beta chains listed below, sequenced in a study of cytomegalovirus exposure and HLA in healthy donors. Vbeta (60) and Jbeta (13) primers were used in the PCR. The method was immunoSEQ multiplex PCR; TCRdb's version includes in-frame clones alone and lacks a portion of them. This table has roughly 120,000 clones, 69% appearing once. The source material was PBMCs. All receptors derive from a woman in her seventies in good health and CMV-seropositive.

The CDR3 nucleotides read TGTGCCAGTAGTATGGCCAGGCTTAACACTGAAGCTTTCTTT. Its protein is CASSMARLNTEAFF. The genes are TRBV19 and TRBJ1-1, with unresolved D. Germline CDR1 reads LNHDA; CDR2 reads SQIVND (reference sequence). This CDR3 contains 14 residues. Trimming took 3 bases from V and 2 from J, leaving 10 bases between them.

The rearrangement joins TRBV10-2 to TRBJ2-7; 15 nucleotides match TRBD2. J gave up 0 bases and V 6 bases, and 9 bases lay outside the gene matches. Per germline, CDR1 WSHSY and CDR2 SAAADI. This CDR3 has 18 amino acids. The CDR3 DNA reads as TGCGCCAGCAGGGCGCTGGGGACTAGCGGGGGGAACTCCTACGAGCAGTACTTC. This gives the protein CASRALGTSGGNSYEQYF.

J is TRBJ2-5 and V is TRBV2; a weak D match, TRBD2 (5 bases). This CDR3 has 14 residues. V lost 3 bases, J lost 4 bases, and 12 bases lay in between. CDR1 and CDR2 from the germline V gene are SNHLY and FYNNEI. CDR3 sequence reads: CASSDTGITETQYF. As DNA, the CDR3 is TGTGCCAGCAGTGATACGGGGATCACAGAGACCCAGTACTTC.

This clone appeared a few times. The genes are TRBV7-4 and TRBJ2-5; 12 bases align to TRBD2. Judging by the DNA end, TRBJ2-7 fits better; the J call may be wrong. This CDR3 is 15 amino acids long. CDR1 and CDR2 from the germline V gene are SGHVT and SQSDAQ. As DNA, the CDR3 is TGTGCCACTTGGGCTAGCGGGGGGGTGAACTACGAGCAGTACTTC. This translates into CATWASGGVNYEQYF.

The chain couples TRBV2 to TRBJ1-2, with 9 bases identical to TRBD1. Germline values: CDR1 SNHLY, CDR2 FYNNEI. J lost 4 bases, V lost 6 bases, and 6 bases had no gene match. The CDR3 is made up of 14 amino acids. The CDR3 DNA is TGTGCCAGCAGCCGGGGACAGGGCCCCTATGGCTACACCTTC. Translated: CASSRGQGPYGYTF.

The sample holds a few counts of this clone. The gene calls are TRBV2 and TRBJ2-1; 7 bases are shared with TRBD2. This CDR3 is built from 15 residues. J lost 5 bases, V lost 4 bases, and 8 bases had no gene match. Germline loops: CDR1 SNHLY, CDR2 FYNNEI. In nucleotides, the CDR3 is TGTGCCAGCAGTGCCGCTAGCGGAGCCCACAATGAGCAGTTCTTC. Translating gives CASSAASGAHNEQFF.

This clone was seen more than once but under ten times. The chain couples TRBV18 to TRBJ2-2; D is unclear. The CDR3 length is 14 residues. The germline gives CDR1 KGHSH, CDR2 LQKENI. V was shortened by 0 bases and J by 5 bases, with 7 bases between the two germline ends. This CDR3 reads CASSPPARTGELFF. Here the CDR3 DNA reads TGTGCCAGCTCACCACCGGCCAGAACCGGGGAGCTGTTTTTT. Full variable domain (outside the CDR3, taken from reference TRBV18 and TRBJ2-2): NAGVMQNPRHLVRRRGQEARLRCSPMKGHSHVYWYRQLPEEGLKFMVYLQKENIIDESGMPKERFSAEFPKEGPSILRIQQVVRGDSAAYFCASSPPARTGELFFGEGSRLTVL.

CDR3 coding DNA: TGTGCCAGCAGCTTAGCGCCCAGGGCCGAGCAGTACTTC. This sequence encodes CASSLAPRAEQYF. The chain employs TRBV7-9 and TRBJ2-7; D possibly corresponds to TRBD1 (5 bases). In germline, CDR1 is SEHNR, CDR2 FQNEAQ (reference sequence). This CDR3 comprises 13 residues. V gave up 0 bases and J gave up 6 bases, with 9 bases separating them. Full variable domain (outside the CDR3, taken from reference TRBV7-9 and TRBJ2-7): DTGVSQNPRHKITKRGQNVTFRCDPISEHNRLYWYRQTLGQGPEFLTYFQNEAQLEKSRLLSDRFSAERPKGSFSTLEIQRTEQGDSAMYLCASSLAPRAEQYFGPGTRLTVT.

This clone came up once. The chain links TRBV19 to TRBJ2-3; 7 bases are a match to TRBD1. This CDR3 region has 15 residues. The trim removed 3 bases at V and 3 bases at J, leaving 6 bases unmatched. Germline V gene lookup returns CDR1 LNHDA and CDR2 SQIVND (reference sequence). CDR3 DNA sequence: TGTGCCAGTAGTATGGACAGGAGAGTTACAGATACGCAGTATTTT. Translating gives CASSMDRRVTDTQYF.

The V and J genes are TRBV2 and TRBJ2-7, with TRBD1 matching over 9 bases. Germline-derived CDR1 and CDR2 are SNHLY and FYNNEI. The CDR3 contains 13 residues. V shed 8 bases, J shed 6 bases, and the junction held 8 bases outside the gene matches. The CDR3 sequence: CASGGQGLGEQYF. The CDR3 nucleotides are TGTGCCAGCGGGGGACAGGGCCTCGGCGAGCAGTACTTC.

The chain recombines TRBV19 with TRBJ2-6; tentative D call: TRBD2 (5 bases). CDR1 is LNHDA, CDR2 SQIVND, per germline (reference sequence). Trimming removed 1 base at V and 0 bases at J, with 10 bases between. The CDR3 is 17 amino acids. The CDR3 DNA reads TGTGCCAGTAGTATAGGATGGGAGTTCTCTGGGGCCAACGTCCTGACTTTC. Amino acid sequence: CASSIGWEFSGANVLTF.

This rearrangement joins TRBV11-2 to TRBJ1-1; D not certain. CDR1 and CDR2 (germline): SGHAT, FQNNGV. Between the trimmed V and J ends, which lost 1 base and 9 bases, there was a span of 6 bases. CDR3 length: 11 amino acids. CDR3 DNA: TGTGCCAGCAGCTTAGGGGCAAAAGCTTTCTTT. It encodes CASSLGAKAFF.

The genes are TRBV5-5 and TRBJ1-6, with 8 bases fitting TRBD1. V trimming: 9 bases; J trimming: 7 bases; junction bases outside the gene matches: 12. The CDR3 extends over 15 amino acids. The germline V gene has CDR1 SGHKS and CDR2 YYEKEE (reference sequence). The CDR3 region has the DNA TGTGCCACCTCGACAGGGGTCCTTTCAAATTCACCCCTCCACTTT. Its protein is CATSTGVLSNSPLHF.

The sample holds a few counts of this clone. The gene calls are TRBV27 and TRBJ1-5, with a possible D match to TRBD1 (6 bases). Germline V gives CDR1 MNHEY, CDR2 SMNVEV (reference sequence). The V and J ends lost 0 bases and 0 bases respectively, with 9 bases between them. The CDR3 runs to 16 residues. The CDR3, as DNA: TGTGCCAGCAGTTTATCCGCCAGGGGTAGCAATCAGCCCCAGCATTTT. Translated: CASSLSARGSNQPQHF.

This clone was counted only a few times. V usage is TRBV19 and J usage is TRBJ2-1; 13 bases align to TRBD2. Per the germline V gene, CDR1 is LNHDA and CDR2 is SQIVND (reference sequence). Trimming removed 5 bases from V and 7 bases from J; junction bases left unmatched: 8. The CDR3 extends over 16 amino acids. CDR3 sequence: CASSFTSGGAGNEQFF. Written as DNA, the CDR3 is TGTGCCAGTAGTTTTACTAGCGGGGGGGCCGGGAATGAGCAGTTCTTC.

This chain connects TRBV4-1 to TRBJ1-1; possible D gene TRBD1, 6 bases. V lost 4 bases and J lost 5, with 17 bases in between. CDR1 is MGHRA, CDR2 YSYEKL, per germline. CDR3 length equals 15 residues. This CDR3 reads CASSPKGGILTEAFF. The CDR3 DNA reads TGCGCCAGCAGCCCCAAGGGGGGGATCTTGACTGAAGCTTTCTTT.

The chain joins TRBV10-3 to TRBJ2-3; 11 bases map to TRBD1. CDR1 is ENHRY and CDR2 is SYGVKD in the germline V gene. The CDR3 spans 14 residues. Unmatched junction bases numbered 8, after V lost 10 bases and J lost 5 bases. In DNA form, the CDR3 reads TGTGCCACCCGACCCGGGACAGGGGGAGATACGCAGTATTTT. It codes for CATRPGTGGDTQYF.

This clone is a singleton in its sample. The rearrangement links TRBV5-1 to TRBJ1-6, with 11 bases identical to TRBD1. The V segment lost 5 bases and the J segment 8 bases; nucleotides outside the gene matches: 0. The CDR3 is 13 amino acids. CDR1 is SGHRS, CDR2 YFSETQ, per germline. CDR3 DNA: TGCGCCAGCAGGGGACAGGGGGATTCACCCCTCCACTTT. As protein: CASRGQGDSPLHF.

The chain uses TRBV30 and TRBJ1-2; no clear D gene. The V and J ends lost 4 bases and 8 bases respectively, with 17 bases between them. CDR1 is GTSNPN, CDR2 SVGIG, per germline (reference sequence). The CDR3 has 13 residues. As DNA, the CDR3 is TGTGCCTGGATGGGGATGGACTACATGGGCTACACCTTC. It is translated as CAWMGMDYMGYTF.

In nucleotides, the CDR3 is TGTGCCAGCAGCAACCAAGACAGGTCCTCTGGGGCCAACGTCCTGACTTTC. Residues: CASSNQDRSSGANVLTF. V gene TRBV7-8 combines with J gene TRBJ2-6; TRBD1 is a possible D gene (6 bases). The CDR3 loop spans 17 amino acids. Per the germline V gene, CDR1 is SGHVS and CDR2 is FQNEAQ. V was clipped by 5 bases and J by 0 bases, with 14 bases between them.

CDR3 sequence: CATSREGLAGLDTQYF. The CDR3 bases are TGTGCCACCAGCAGAGAGGGACTAGCGGGGTTAGATACGCAGTATTTT. The chain joins TRBV15 to TRBJ2-3; 13 nucleotides agree with TRBD2. This CDR3 has 16 amino acids. The V gene end was trimmed by 0 bases and the J gene end by 5 bases; junction bases not matched to a gene: 2. Germline V gene lookup returns CDR1 LNHNV and CDR2 YYDKDF (reference sequence). Complete variable domain (other parts from reference TRBV15 and TRBJ2-3): DAMVIQNPRYQVTQFGKPVTLSCSQTLNHNVMYWYQQKSSQAPKLLFHYYDKDFNNEADTPDNFQSRRPNTSFCFLDIRSPGLGDTAMYLCATSREGLAGLDTQYFGPGTRLTVL.

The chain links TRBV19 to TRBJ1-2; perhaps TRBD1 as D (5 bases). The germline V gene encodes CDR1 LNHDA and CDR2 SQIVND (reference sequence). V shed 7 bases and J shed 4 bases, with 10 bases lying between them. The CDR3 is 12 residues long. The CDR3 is CASNPGPYGYTF. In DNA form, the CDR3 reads TGTGCCAGTAACCCAGGGCCCTATGGCTACACCTTC.

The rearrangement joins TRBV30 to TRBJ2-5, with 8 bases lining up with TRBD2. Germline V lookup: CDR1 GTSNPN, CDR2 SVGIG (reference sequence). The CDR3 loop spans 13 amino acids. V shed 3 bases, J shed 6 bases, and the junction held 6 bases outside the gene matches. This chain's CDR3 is CAWRWGLEKTQYF. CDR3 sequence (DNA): TGTGCCTGGAGGTGGGGACTAGAAAAGACCCAGTACTTC.

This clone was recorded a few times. CDR3 DNA sequence: TGTGCCACAGGACAGCAAATGAACACTGAAGCTTTCTTT. It yields the protein CATGQQMNTEAFF. The V and J genes are TRBV6-6 and TRBJ1-1; perhaps TRBD1 as D (6 bases). This CDR3 has 13 residues. CDR1 is MNHNY, CDR2 SVGAGI, per germline (reference sequence). V was pared by 10 bases and J by 0 bases, with 12 bases between.

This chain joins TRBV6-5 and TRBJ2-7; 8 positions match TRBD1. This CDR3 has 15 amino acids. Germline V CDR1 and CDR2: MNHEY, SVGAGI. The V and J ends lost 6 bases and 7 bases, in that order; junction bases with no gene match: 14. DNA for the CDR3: TGTGCCAGCAGATCAACCGGGACAGGACCTACTGAGCAGTACTTC. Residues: CASRSTGTGPTEQYF.